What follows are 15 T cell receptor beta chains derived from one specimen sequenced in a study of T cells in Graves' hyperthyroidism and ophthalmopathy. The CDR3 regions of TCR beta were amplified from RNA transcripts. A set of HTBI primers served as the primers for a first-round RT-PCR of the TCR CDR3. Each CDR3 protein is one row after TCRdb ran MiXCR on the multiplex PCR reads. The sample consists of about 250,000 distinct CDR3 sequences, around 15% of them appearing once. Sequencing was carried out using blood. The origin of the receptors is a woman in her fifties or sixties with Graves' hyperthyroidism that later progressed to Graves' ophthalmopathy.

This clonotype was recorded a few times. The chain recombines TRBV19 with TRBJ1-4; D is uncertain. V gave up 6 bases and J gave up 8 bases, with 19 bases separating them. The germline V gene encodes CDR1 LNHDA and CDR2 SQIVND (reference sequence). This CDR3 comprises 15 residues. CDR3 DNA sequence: TGTGCCAGTAGGGAAGAGGGCAGCCCGCTGGAAAAACTGTTTTTT. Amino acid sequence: CASREEGSPLEKLFF.

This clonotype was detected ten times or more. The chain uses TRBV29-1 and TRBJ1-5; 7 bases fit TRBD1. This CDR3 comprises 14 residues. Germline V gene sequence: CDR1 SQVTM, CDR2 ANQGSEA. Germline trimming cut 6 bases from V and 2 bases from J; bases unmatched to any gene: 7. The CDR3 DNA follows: TGCAGCGTGGGGCAGGGGGGTGGCAATCAGCCCCAGCATTTT. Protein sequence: CSVGQGGGNQPQHF.

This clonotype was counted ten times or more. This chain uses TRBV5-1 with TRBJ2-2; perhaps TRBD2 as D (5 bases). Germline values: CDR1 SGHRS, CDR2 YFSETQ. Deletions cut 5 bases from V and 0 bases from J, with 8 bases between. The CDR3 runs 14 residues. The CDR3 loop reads CASRAGTNTGELFF. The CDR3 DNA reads TGCGCCAGCAGGGCCGGGACGAACACCGGGGAGCTGTTTTTT.

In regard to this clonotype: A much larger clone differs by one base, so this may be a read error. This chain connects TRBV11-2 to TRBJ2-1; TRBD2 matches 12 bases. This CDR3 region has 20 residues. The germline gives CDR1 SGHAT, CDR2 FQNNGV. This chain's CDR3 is CASSLVGRLAGDFSYNKQFF. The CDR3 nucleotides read TGTGCCAGCAGCTTAGTCGGCCGACTAGCGGGAGATTTTTCCTACAATAAGCAGTTCTTC.

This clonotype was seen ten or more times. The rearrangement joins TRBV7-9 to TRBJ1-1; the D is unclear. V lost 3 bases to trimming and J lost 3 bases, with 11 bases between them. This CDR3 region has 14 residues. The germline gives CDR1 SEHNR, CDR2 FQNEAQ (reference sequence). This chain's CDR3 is CASSFGNGDTEAFF. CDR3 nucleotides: TGTGCCAGCAGCTTCGGGAATGGGGACACTGAAGCTTTCTTT. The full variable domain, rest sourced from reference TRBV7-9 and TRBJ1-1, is DTGVSQNPRHKITKRGQNVTFRCDPISEHNRLYWYRQTLGQGPEFLTYFQNEAQLEKSRLLSDRFSAERPKGSFSTLEIQRTEQGDSAMYLCASSFGNGDTEAFFGQGTRLTVV.

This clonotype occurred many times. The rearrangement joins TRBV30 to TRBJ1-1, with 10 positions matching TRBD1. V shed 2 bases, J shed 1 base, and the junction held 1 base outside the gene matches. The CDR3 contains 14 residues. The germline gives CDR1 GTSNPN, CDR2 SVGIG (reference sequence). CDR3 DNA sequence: TGTGCCTGGAGTCGGGACAGGGGGAACACTGAAGCTTTCTTT. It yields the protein CAWSRDRGNTEAFF.

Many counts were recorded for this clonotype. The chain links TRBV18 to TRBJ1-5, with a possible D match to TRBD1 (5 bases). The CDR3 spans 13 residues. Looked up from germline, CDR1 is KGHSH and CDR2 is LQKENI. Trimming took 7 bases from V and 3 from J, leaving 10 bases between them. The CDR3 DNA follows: TGTGCCAGCTGCCAGGACATCAATCAGCCCCAGCATTTT. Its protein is CASCQDINQPQHF.

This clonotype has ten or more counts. As DNA, the CDR3 is TGTGCCAGCGGGTATGGGGGGTTCACCAGCGAGCAGTACTTC. It is translated as CASGYGGFTSEQYF. The chain links TRBV28 to TRBJ2-7; D possibly corresponds to TRBD2 (6 bases). Deletions cut 8 bases from V and 6 bases from J, with 20 bases between. The CDR3 contains 14 residues. Germline lookup yields CDR1 MDHEN and CDR2 SYDVKM.

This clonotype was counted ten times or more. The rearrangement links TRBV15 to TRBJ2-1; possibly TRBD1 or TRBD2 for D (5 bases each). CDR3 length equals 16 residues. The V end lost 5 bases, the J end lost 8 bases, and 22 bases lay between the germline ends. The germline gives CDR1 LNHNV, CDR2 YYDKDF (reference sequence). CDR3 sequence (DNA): TGTGCCACCAGCGCACCGCCGGGACCCATCTCTGATGAGCAGTTCTTC. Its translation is CATSAPPGPISDEQFF.

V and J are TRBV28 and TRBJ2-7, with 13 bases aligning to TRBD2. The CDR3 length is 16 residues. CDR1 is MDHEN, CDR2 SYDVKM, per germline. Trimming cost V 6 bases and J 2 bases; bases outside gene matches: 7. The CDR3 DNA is TGTGCCAGCAGCCACGGGACTAGCGGGACACCCTACGAGCAGTACTTC. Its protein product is CASSHGTSGTPYEQYF.

CDR3 in DNA: TGTGCCAGCAGTTATTCGTTCTCGCATTTGGAGCAGTACTTC. Translating it yields CASSYSFSHLEQYF. This chain joins TRBV6-9 and TRBJ2-7; no clear D. V gave up 0 bases and J gave up 7 bases, with 13 bases separating them. The germline gives CDR1 MNHGY, CDR2 SVAAGI. The CDR3 is made up of 14 amino acids.

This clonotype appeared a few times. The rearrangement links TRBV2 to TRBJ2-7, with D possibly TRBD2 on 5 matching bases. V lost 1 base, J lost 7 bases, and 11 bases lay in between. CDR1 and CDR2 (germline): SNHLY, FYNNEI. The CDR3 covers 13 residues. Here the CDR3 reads CASSEGEGLEQYF. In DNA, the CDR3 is TGTGCCAGCAGTGAAGGTGAGGGCTTGGAGCAGTACTTC.

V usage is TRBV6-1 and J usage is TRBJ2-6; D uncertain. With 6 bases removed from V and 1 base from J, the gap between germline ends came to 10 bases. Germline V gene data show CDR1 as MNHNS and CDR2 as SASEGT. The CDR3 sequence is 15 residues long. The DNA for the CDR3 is TGTGCCAGCAGGTGGGCGCATTCTGGGGCCAACGTCCTGACTTTC. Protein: CASRWAHSGANVLTF.

CDR3 protein: CASTHGYEQYF. Written as DNA, the CDR3 is TGTGCCAGCACCCACGGCTACGAGCAGTACTTC. The rearrangement uses TRBV6-2 or TRBV6-3 and TRBJ2-7, with unresolved D. Germline assignment: CDR1 MNHEY and CDR2 SVGEGT. The CDR3 loop spans 11 amino acids. V lost 7 bases, J lost 3 bases, and 7 bases lay in between.

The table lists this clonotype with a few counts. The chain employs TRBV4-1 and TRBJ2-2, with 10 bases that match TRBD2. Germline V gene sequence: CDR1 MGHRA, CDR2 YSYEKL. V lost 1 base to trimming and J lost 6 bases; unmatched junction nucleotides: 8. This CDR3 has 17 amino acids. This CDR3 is CASSQGTSGLLAGELFF. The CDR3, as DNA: TGCGCCAGCAGCCAAGGGACTAGCGGCCTTCTTGCCGGGGAGCTGTTTTTT.